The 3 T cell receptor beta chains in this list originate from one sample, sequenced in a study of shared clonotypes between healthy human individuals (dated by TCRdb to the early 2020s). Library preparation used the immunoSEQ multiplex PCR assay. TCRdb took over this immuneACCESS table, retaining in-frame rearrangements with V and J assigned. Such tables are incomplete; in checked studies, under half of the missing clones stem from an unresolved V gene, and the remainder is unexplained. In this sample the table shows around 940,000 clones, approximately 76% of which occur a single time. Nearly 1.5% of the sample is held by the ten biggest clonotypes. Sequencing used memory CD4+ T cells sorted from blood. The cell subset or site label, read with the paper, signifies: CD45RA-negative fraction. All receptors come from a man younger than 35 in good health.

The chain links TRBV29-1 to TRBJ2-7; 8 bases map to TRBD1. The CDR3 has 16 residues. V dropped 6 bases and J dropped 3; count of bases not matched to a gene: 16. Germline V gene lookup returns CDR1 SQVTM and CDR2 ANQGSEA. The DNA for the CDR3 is TGCAGCGTCACCTTACACCTCGGGACAGGATTCTACGAGCAGTACTTC. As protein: CSVTLHLGTGFYEQYF.

This CDR3 is CASRDRGISYGYTF. DNA of the CDR3: TGTGCCAGCCGGGACAGGGGAATATCCTATGGCTACACCTTC. The genes are TRBV5-6 and TRBJ1-2, with 10 bases lining up with TRBD1. The length of the CDR3 is 14 residues. From germline, CDR1 is SGHDT and CDR2 YYEEEE. The ends lost 7 bases at V and 4 bases at J; junction bases unmatched: 7.

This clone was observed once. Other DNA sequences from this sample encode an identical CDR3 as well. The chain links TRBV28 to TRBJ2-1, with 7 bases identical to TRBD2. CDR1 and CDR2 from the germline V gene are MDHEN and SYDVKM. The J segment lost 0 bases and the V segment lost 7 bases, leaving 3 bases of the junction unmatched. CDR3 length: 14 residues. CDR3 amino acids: CASIPGGSYNEQFF. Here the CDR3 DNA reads TGTGCCAGCATACCGGGGGGCTCCTACAATGAGCAGTTCTTC.